Presented here are 19 T cell receptor beta chains from one specimen sequenced in a study of T cell changes during pregnancy in multiple sclerosis. Generated by immunoSEQ multiplex PCR, the TCRdb table keeps only in-frame clones and is missing some. The table shows about 79,000 clones, with roughly 93% occurring only once. The source was peripheral blood, collected in the second trimester of pregnancy. These TCRs come from a female donor in good health, enrolled as a control in a pregnancy study.

The chain uses TRBV30 and TRBJ1-1; D is possibly TRBD1 (5 bases). The germline V gene has CDR1 GTSNPN and CDR2 SVGIG (reference sequence). This CDR3 is 13 amino acids long. Trimming removed 2 bases from V and 1 base from J, with 8 bases in between. Here the CDR3 reads CAWSHTGNTEAFF. CDR3 bases: TGTGCCTGGAGTCATACAGGGAACACTGAAGCTTTCTTT.

The rearrangement uses TRBV7-3 and TRBJ1-2, with 12 bases fitting TRBD1. The junction had 9 bases not matched to a gene; V was cut back by 2 bases and J by 8 bases. CDR1 and CDR2 (germline): SGHTA, FQGTGA. The CDR3 runs to 16 residues. CDR3 residues: CASSLGTGGALGGYTF. DNA for the CDR3: TGTGCCAGCAGCTTAGGGACAGGGGGCGCGTTGGGCGGCTACACCTTC.

V gene TRBV19 combines with J gene TRBJ1-5; D is undetermined. This CDR3 spans 15 amino acids. The V end lost 4 bases, the J end lost 3 bases, and 13 bases lay between the germline ends. The germline V gene encodes CDR1 LNHDA and CDR2 SQIVND (reference sequence). The CDR3 sequence is CASSREGRNNQPQHF. In DNA, the CDR3 is TGTGCCAGTAGTAGGGAGGGCAGAAACAATCAGCCCCAGCATTTT.

The chain links TRBV9 to TRBJ2-1; TRBD2 agrees at 7 bases. V was pared by 5 bases and J by 4 bases, with 6 bases of the junction left unmatched. This CDR3 comprises 14 residues. CDR1 SGDLS and CDR2 YYNGEE come from the germline V gene. The DNA of the CDR3 is TGTGCCAGCAGGCATTGGACTAGGTACAATGAGCAGTTCTTC. This sequence encodes CASRHWTRYNEQFF.

This chain connects TRBV7-9 to TRBJ2-7; 8 nucleotides agree with TRBD2. The germline V gene has CDR1 SEHNR and CDR2 FQNEAQ (reference sequence). Trimming cost V 2 bases and J 5 bases; bases outside gene matches: 5. The CDR3 loop spans 14 amino acids. CDR3 sequence reads: CASSLRGGVNEQYF. Written as DNA, the CDR3 is TGTGCCAGCAGCTTACGGGGGGGTGTCAACGAGCAGTACTTC.

The rearrangement joins TRBV18 to TRBJ2-5; 7 bases fit TRBD2. Germline loops: CDR1 KGHSH, CDR2 LQKENI. V dropped 1 base and J dropped 3; count of bases not matched to a gene: 8. The CDR3 totals 16 residues. The CDR3 DNA follows: TGTGCCAGCTCACCACGGGCTAGCGGACATAAAGAGACCCAGTACTTC. Translating gives CASSPRASGHKETQYF.

The chain carries TRBV11-2 and TRBJ1-5; 7 nucleotides agree with TRBD1. CDR3 length equals 14 residues. The junction had 3 bases not matched to a gene; V was cut back by 1 base and J by 6 bases. Germline V CDR1 and CDR2: SGHAT, FQNNGV. DNA of the CDR3: TGTGCCAGCAGCTTAGGGACAGGATTTCAGCCCCAGCATTTT. Translating gives CASSLGTGFQPQHF.

This clone was recorded once. V usage is TRBV30 and J usage is TRBJ1-6, with 7 bases aligning to TRBD1. Trimming at V came to 5 bases and at J to 10 bases, leaving 8 bases not matched to a gene. The CDR3 length is 13 residues. CDR1 GTSNPN and CDR2 SVGIG come from the germline V gene (reference sequence). As DNA, the CDR3 is TGTGCCTGGGACAGGGTAGGTGGGTCACCCCTCCACTTT. This encodes CAWDRVGGSPLHF.

V and J are TRBV9 and TRBJ1-6, with D perhaps TRBD1 (5 bases). V dropped 0 bases and J dropped 0 bases, with 19 bases sitting between them. The CDR3 loop spans 20 amino acids. Germline lookup yields CDR1 SGDLS and CDR2 YYNGEE. The CDR3: CASSVGQTNSLSSYNSPLHF. CDR3 DNA sequence: TGTGCCAGCAGCGTAGGACAGACAAATTCCTTGAGCTCCTATAATTCACCCCTCCACTTT.

This clone was recorded only once. This rearrangement joins TRBV6-1 to TRBJ2-5, with 7 bases fitting TRBD2. CDR1 and CDR2 (germline): MNHNS, SASEGT. This CDR3 contains 14 residues. Trimming took 5 bases from V and 5 from J; bases not matched to a gene: 8. In DNA, the CDR3 is TGTGCCAGCAGTCCCCGGCAGGGAGGGGAGACCCAGTACTTC. Its protein product is CASSPRQGGETQYF.

The CDR3 region is CASSYATGVQPQHF. In DNA form, the CDR3 reads TGTGCCAGCAGTTACGCGACAGGGGTCCAGCCCCAGCATTTT. The V call is TRBV6-5, the J call TRBJ1-5; 8 bases match TRBD1. V was pared by 2 bases and J by 7 bases, with 4 bases of the junction left unmatched. The CDR3 contains 14 residues. CDR1 is MNHEY, CDR2 SVGAGI, per germline.

V and J are TRBV11-2 and TRBJ2-1; the match to TRBD2 covers 11 bases. With 0 bases clipped from V and 3 bases from J, the junction kept 7 bases outside the gene matches. Germline-derived CDR1 and CDR2 are SGHAT and FQNNGV. The CDR3 contains 18 residues. The CDR3: CASSLDATGTSGYNEQFF. The DNA for the CDR3 is TGTGCCAGCAGCTTAGATGCGACCGGGACTAGCGGCTACAATGAGCAGTTCTTC. Combining the CDR3 with reference TRBV11-2 and TRBJ2-1 gives the whole variable domain EAGVAQSPRYKIIEKRQSVAFWCNPISGHATLYWYQQILGQGPKLLIQFQNNGVVDDSQLPKDRFSAERLKGVDSTLKIQPAKLEDSAVYLCASSLDATGTSGYNEQFFGPGTRLTVL.

This rearrangement joins TRBV4-1 to TRBJ1-2; TRBD1 aligns across 8 bases. CDR3 length: 14 amino acids. Germline V gene data show CDR1 as MGHRA and CDR2 as YSYEKL. V lost 1 base and J lost 8; bases outside the gene matches: 6. CDR3 in amino acids: CASSQGDRRIGYTF. CDR3 DNA: TGCGCCAGCAGCCAAGGGGACAGGCGTATAGGCTACACCTTC.

As for this clone: At one end the junction does not follow the germline gene, possibly because of a read error. The J gene is TRBJ1-4, the V gene TRBV6-6, with D unresolved. The CDR3 covers 13 residues. Germline V gives CDR1 MNHNY, CDR2 SVGAGI (reference sequence). In DNA form, the CDR3 reads TGTGCCAGCAGTCCCTCTATTGCGTTAAAAGTGTTTTTT. It is translated as CASSPSIALKVFF.

V is TRBV27 and J is TRBJ1-5; a weak D match, TRBD1 (6 bases). CDR3 length: 16 residues. The V gene lost 4 bases and the J gene lost 7 bases, with 20 bases spanning the gap. Germline V lookup: CDR1 MNHEY, CDR2 SMNVEV (reference sequence). CDR3 nucleotides: TGTGCCAGCAGTTCAACCCAATCAACAGGGTGGCAGCCCCAGCATTTT. This gives the protein CASSSTQSTGWQPQHF.

The rearrangement uses TRBV10-3 and TRBJ1-3, with D perhaps TRBD1 (5 bases). Germline-derived CDR1 and CDR2 are ENHRY and SYGVKD. Deletions cut 4 bases from V and 0 bases from J, with 16 bases between. The CDR3 loop spans 17 amino acids. CDR3 bases: TGTGCCATCAGTGGACTAGACTTGGACATCTCTGGAAACACCATATATTTT. It is translated as CAISGLDLDISGNTIYF.

V gene TRBV28 combines with J gene TRBJ2-7; D call uncertain. The V end was cut by 2 bases, the J end by 6 bases, with 17 bases between. In germline, CDR1 is MDHEN, CDR2 SYDVKM. The CDR3 is 15 residues long. The CDR3 loop reads CASSLEVRSPLEQYF. Written as DNA, the CDR3 is TGTGCCAGCAGTTTAGAGGTACGGAGCCCACTCGAGCAGTACTTC.

V usage is TRBV7-3 and J usage is TRBJ1-4; TRBD1 might be the D (5 bases). This CDR3 region has 15 residues. Germline V lookup: CDR1 SGHTA, CDR2 FQGTGA. The germline V and J ends were trimmed by 0 bases and 2 bases, with 7 bases remaining between them. The CDR3 DNA follows: TGTGCCAGCAGCTTAACTGGGGGGACTAATGAAAAACTGTTTTTT. Translated: CASSLTGGTNEKLFF. The complete variable domain, with remaining parts taken from reference TRBV7-3 and TRBJ1-4, reads GAGVSQTPSNKVTEKGKYVELRCDPISGHTALYWYRQSLGQGPEFLIYFQGTGAADDSGLPNDRFFAVRPEGSVSTLKIQRTERGDSAVYLCASSLTGGTNEKLFFGSGTQLSVL.

This chain links TRBV30 with TRBJ2-2; D gene ambiguous. The CDR3 sequence is 11 residues long. V gave up 3 bases and J gave up 5 bases, with 4 bases separating them. Germline CDR1 and CDR2: GTSNPN and SVGIG (reference sequence). For the CDR3, the DNA is TGTGCCTGGAGGGAGACCGGGGAGCTGTTTTTT. As protein: CAWRETGELFF.